This TCR beta chain was identified in a study of breast tumors, draining lymph nodes, adjacent tissues. Study-wide findings and caveats: Tumor TCR diversity was below lymph nodes but above nontumor tissue. That most tumor T cells come from lymph nodes remained unproven.

Breast cancer patients provided tissue from their axillary draining lymph nodes. The germline V and J ends were trimmed by 3 bases and 5 bases, with 11 bases remaining between them. Germline V gene lookup returns CDR1 SGHRS and CDR2 YFSETQ. The CDR3 has 13 residues. TCRdb analysed the multiplex PCR reads with MiXCR anew, one entry per CDR3 protein. Here the sample spans 150,000 to 200,000 distinct CDR3 sequences, around a third being singletons. Note on this clonotype: The antigen remains unidentified.

The source of this sequence is a female donor with breast cancer. Some clones in this sample may be carry-over from other donors' samples. Sequenced: axillary lymph node tissue. This sequence joins TRBV5-1 and TRBJ1-2; D is perhaps TRBD1 (5 bases). CDR3 coding DNA: TGCGCCAGCAGCTCTTCGGGGGGTTATGGCTACACCTTC. Translation: CASSSSGGYGYTF.